Shown below are 8 T cell receptor beta chains from a single sample sequenced in a study of shared clonotypes between healthy human individuals. Terminally differentiated effector memory CD45RA+ cells were left out of the naive CD8 fraction, which was CD45RO-negative and positively selected for CCR7. Only in-frame clones appear in the TCRdb table, and some are missing; sequencing was by immunoSEQ multiplex PCR. The sample has roughly 600,000 clones; 95% to 98% are singletons. The sample taken for sequencing was naive CD8+ T cells sorted from blood. The receptors come from a man aged 30 to 45 in good health.

This chain's CDR3 is CTSDLPSRTLSHEQYF. The CDR3 DNA follows: TGCACCAGCGACCTACCGTCCAGGACACTATCCCACGAGCAGTACTTC. The chain couples TRBV1 to TRBJ2-7; TRBD1, as called in the table, went unchecked against the DNA. TRBV1 is a pseudogene. The CDR3 extends over 16 amino acids.

The chain is built from TRBV29-1 and TRBJ2-2, with a tentative D call TRBD2 (5 bases). Germline V gene data show CDR1 as SQVTM and CDR2 as ANQGSEA. The CDR3 spans 10 residues. Trimming stripped 6 bases from V and 8 bases from J, with 7 bases between. The CDR3 spells CSVGLGELFF. CDR3 sequence (DNA): TGCAGCGTCGGACTTGGGGAGCTGTTTTTT.

In the case of this clone: Additional DNA sequences in this sample encode the identical CDR3. The rearrangement joins TRBV27 to TRBJ2-1; the match to TRBD2 covers 10 bases. Germline V gene sequence: CDR1 MNHEY, CDR2 SMNVEV (reference sequence). The CDR3 has 13 residues. V lost 9 bases and J lost 3; bases outside the gene matches: 2. The CDR3 spells CASGLADYNEQFF. The CDR3, as DNA: TGTGCCAGTGGACTAGCGGACTACAATGAGCAGTTCTTC.

The V gene is TRBV10-2, the J gene TRBJ2-7; D gene ambiguous. The CDR3 loop spans 16 amino acids. Germline assignment: CDR1 WSHSY and CDR2 SAAADI. Trimming removed 2 bases at V and 3 bases at J, with 17 bases between. DNA of the CDR3: TGCGCCAGCAGTGAGCCCACTGACCCAAAATACTACGAGCAGTACTTC. Encoded protein: CASSEPTDPKYYEQYF.

V usage is TRBV15 and J usage is TRBJ2-7, with a weak D call TRBD2 (5 bases). Between the trimmed V and J ends, which lost 1 base and 7 bases, there was a span of 8 bases. The CDR3 has 12 amino acids. CDR1 and CDR2 (germline): LNHNV, YYDKDF (reference sequence). The CDR3 sequence is CATSRVGEEQYF. The CDR3 DNA follows: TGTGCCACCAGCAGAGTCGGGGAGGAGCAGTACTTC.

The chain recombines TRBV7-6 with TRBJ2-3; perhaps TRBD2 as D (5 bases). CDR3 length equals 15 residues. Deletions cut 5 bases from V and 5 bases from J, with 17 bases between. CDR1 is SGHVS and CDR2 is FNYEAQ in the germline V gene. The CDR3 spells CASSREGLSGDTQYF. In DNA, the CDR3 is TGTGCCAGCAGCCGAGAGGGCTTGAGTGGAGATACGCAGTATTTT.

V is TRBV7-9 and J is TRBJ2-5; the D gene is possibly TRBD1 (5 bases). The CDR3 length is 16 residues. CDR1 and CDR2 from the germline V gene are SEHNR and FQNEAQ (reference sequence). The V end was cut by 0 bases, the J end by 5 bases, with 16 bases between. DNA of the CDR3: TGTGCCAGCAGCTTAGCGGGCAGGGTTGATCGGGAGACCCAGTACTTC. Translating gives CASSLAGRVDRETQYF.

The chain has TRBV5-1 and TRBJ1-1; D is perhaps TRBD1 (6 bases). Per the germline V gene, CDR1 is SGHRS and CDR2 is YFSETQ. Trimming took 1 base from V and 4 from J, leaving 8 bases between them. This CDR3 region has 13 residues. The CDR3 DNA reads as TGCGCCAGCAGCTTGACAGGGAGCACTGAAGCTTTCTTT. Amino acids: CASSLTGSTEAFF.